One and the same sample provided the 31 T cell receptor beta chains below, sequenced in a study of blood T cell repertoires in COVID-19. Sequenced by immunoSEQ multiplex PCR; TCRdb stores in-frame clones only, minus some. The sample shows about 350,000 clones, around 91% of them seen only once. The sequenced material came from peripheral blood. The receptors stem from a woman younger than 35 who had recovered from COVID-19.

The chain employs TRBV7-8 and TRBJ2-3; D is ambiguous. Per the germline V gene, CDR1 is SGHVS and CDR2 is FQNEAQ. The CDR3 runs to 13 residues. Deletions cut 3 bases from V and 1 base from J, with 5 bases between. The CDR3 here is CASSFGGTDTQYF. The CDR3 DNA reads TGTGCCAGCAGCTTCGGTGGCACAGATACGCAGTATTTT.

V and J are TRBV7-9 and TRBJ1-3; TRBD1 agrees at 7 bases. CDR3 size: 14 residues. The germline V gene encodes CDR1 SEHNR and CDR2 FQNEAQ (reference sequence). J was trimmed by 4 bases and V by 6 bases; bases with no gene match: 6. The CDR3 DNA reads as TGTGCCAGCAGTTCCGGGACAGCAGGAAACACCATATATTTT. It specifies CASSSGTAGNTIYF.

V gene TRBV5-1 combines with J gene TRBJ1-1; TRBD1 is a possible D gene (6 bases). From germline, CDR1 is SGHRS and CDR2 YFSETQ. The germline V and J ends were trimmed by 4 bases and 0 bases, with 16 bases remaining between them. The CDR3 covers 16 residues. The CDR3 DNA reads as TGCGCCAGCAGCCCGAGCCCCGGGACACTGAACACTGAAGCTTTCTTT. Residues: CASSPSPGTLNTEAFF. The full variable domain, rest sourced from reference TRBV5-1 and TRBJ1-1, is KAGVTQTPRYLIKTRGQQVTLSCSPISGHRSVSWYQQTPGQGLQFLFEYFSETQRNKGNFPGRFSGRQFSNSRSEMNVSTLELGDSALYLCASSPSPGTLNTEAFFGQGTRLTVV.

V usage is TRBV21-1 and J usage is TRBJ2-7; the D segment call TRBD2 is taken from the table without a DNA check. TRBV21-1 is a pseudogene locus. The CDR3 runs to 15 residues. The CDR3 region is CASSNPSVYGDEQYV. The DNA for the CDR3 is TGTGCCAGCAGCAACCCATCCGTATATGGAGACGAGCAGTACGTC.

The genes are TRBV6-2 or TRBV6-3 and TRBJ2-7, with D perhaps matching TRBD2 (6 bases). Per the germline V gene, CDR1 is MNHEY and CDR2 is SVGEGT. With 5 bases removed from V and 0 bases from J, the gap between germline ends came to 11 bases. The CDR3 loop spans 14 amino acids. This CDR3 is CASSKGLFSYEQYV. The CDR3 DNA reads TGTGCCAGCAGTAAGGGACTGTTCTCCTACGAGCAGTACGTC.

This sequence joins TRBV4-3 and TRBJ2-1, with D maybe TRBD2 (6 bases). The V gene lost 2 bases and the J gene lost 5 bases, with 19 bases spanning the gap. The CDR3 has 17 amino acids. Germline values: CDR1 LGHNA, CDR2 YSLEER. As DNA, the CDR3 is TGCGCCAGCAGCCAAACGACCCTAGCGAGCAAGGACAATGAGCAGTTCTTC. Encoded protein: CASSQTTLASKDNEQFF.

As DNA, the CDR3 is TGTGCCAGCAGCCCTCCCGGGGTTGGGGACGGGGAGCTGTTTTTT. This gives the protein CASSPPGVGDGELFF. The chain has TRBV7-9 and TRBJ2-2, with D maybe TRBD2 (5 bases). This CDR3 comprises 15 residues. Germline lookup yields CDR1 SEHNR and CDR2 FQNEAQ (reference sequence). V gave up 5 bases and J gave up 7 bases, with 17 bases separating them.

The chain uses TRBV5-6 and TRBJ2-7, with 10 bases matching TRBD1. The CDR3 covers 14 residues. Looked up from germline, CDR1 is SGHDT and CDR2 is YYEEEE. The trim removed 0 bases at V and 3 bases at J, leaving 0 bases unmatched. In nucleotides, the CDR3 is TGTGCCAGCAGCTTGGGGACAGGGGGCTACGAGCAGTACGTC. Protein sequence: CASSLGTGGYEQYV.

In its sample, this clone was seen a few times. The V gene is TRBV10-2, the J gene TRBJ1-1; weak D call: TRBD1 (6 bases). The ends were cut back, 5 bases at V and 7 bases at J, with 14 bases in the middle. Germline-derived CDR1 and CDR2 are WSHSY and SAAADI. The CDR3 is 13 residues long. The CDR3 coding sequence is TGCGCCAGCAGTTACCCCGGACAGAGTGAAGCTTTCTTT. Encoded protein: CASSYPGQSEAFF.

The chain uses TRBV2 and TRBJ2-7; 7 nucleotides agree with TRBD1. Trimming cost V 5 bases and J 1 base; bases outside gene matches: 8. Germline V lookup: CDR1 SNHLY, CDR2 FYNNEI. The CDR3 totals 15 residues. The CDR3 sequence is CASSLGTALSYEQYV. The CDR3 nucleotides read TGTGCCAGCAGTCTTGGGACAGCTCTATCCTACGAGCAGTACGTC.

This chain connects TRBV9 to TRBJ1-2; 7 bases align to TRBD1. V dropped 6 bases and J dropped 0; count of bases not matched to a gene: 11. Germline V gives CDR1 SGDLS, CDR2 YYNGEE. This CDR3 is 16 amino acids long. This chain's CDR3 is CASTRTGEPTNYGYTF. CDR3 DNA sequence: TGTGCCAGCACACGTACAGGGGAACCTACTAACTATGGCTACACCTTC.

CDR3: CASRHDRETRNTIYF. CDR3 bases: TGTGCCAGCAGGCATGACAGGGAAACAAGAAACACCATATATTTT. The V gene is TRBV6-6, the J gene TRBJ1-3, with 7 nucleotides matching TRBD1. The V gene's germline CDR1 is MNHNY and CDR2 SVGAGI (reference sequence). CDR3 length equals 15 residues. V trimming: 6 bases; J trimming: 5 bases; junction bases outside the gene matches: 10.

This chain joins TRBV19 and TRBJ1-1, with D maybe TRBD1 (5 bases). The CDR3 loop spans 17 amino acids. Germline V gives CDR1 LNHDA, CDR2 SQIVND (reference sequence). V was shortened by 1 base and J by 0 bases, with 15 bases between the two germline ends. This CDR3 reads CASSIVIGAQMNTEAFF. Written as DNA, the CDR3 is TGTGCCAGTAGTATAGTCATAGGGGCACAGATGAACACTGAAGCTTTCTTT. Complete variable domain (other parts from reference TRBV19 and TRBJ1-1): DGGITQSPKYLFRKEGQNVTLSCEQNLNHDAMYWYRQDPGQGLRLIYYSQIVNDFQKGDIAEGYSVSREKKESFPLTVTSAQKNPTAFYLCASSIVIGAQMNTEAFFGQGTRLTVV.

The chain links TRBV30 to TRBJ2-7, with a tentative D call TRBD1 (6 bases). Germline lookup yields CDR1 GTSNPN and CDR2 SVGIG (reference sequence). V lost 0 bases and J 2 bases, leaving 11 bases between the germline ends. The CDR3 totals 14 residues. The CDR3 loop is CAWSVVDRTYEQYV. In DNA form, the CDR3 reads TGTGCCTGGAGTGTGGTCGACAGGACCTACGAGCAGTACGTC.

The V call is TRBV6-5, the J call TRBJ2-3; 10 nucleotides match TRBD2. The germline V gene encodes CDR1 MNHEY and CDR2 SVGAGI. Trimming took 6 bases from V and 2 from J; bases not matched to a gene: 5. The CDR3 extends over 15 amino acids. The CDR3 nucleotides are TGTGCCAGCAGCAGAGCGGGAGGGAACACAGATACGCAGTATTTT. Residues: CASSRAGGNTDTQYF.

This sequence joins TRBV29-1 and TRBJ1-1, with D tentatively TRBD1 (5 bases). Trimming removed 0 bases at V and 6 bases at J, with 14 bases between. The CDR3 sequence is 14 residues long. Looked up from germline, CDR1 is SQVTM and CDR2 is ANQGSEA. CDR3 in amino acids: CSVEDGAGEAEAFF. In nucleotides, the CDR3 is TGCAGCGTTGAAGATGGGGCGGGGGAAGCTGAAGCTTTCTTT.

The genes are TRBV5-5 and TRBJ1-3; 9 bases map to TRBD1. V lost 4 bases, J lost 2 bases, and 4 bases stayed unmatched. Germline V gene lookup returns CDR1 SGHKS and CDR2 YYEKEE (reference sequence). The CDR3 runs to 15 residues. The CDR3 protein is CASSRGQGPGNTIYF. DNA of the CDR3: TGTGCCAGCAGCAGGGGACAGGGCCCTGGAAACACCATATATTTT.

This clone turned up a few times. The chain carries TRBV7-8 and TRBJ1-1; 8 bases are a match to TRBD1. CDR1 SGHVS and CDR2 FQNEAQ come from the germline V gene. The CDR3 spans 13 residues. V was pared by 5 bases and J by 6 bases, with 5 bases of the junction left unmatched. This chain's CDR3 is CASSLDRGSEAFF. The CDR3 DNA sequence: TGTGCCAGCAGCCTCGACAGGGGCTCTGAAGCTTTCTTT.

V and J are TRBV28 and TRBJ2-1, with D maybe TRBD1 (5 bases). The germline V gene has CDR1 MDHEN and CDR2 SYDVKM. V was shortened by 5 bases and J by 0 bases, with 11 bases between the two germline ends. This CDR3 has 15 amino acids. The CDR3 spells CASSEPGFSYNEQFF. In nucleotides, the CDR3 is TGTGCCAGCAGTGAACCAGGGTTCTCCTACAATGAGCAGTTCTTC.

The gene calls are TRBV19 and TRBJ1-5; a possible D gene is TRBD1 (6 bases). Germline values: CDR1 LNHDA, CDR2 SQIVND (reference sequence). This CDR3 is 17 amino acids long. V gave up 4 bases and J gave up 0 bases, with 16 bases separating them. In DNA form, the CDR3 reads TGTGCCAGTAGTAAGCGTCGGACAGAAGTTAGCAATCAGCCCCAGCATTTT. It codes for CASSKRRTEVSNQPQHF. The entire variable domain, with the rest obtained from reference TRBV19 and TRBJ1-5, is as follows: DGGITQSPKYLFRKEGQNVTLSCEQNLNHDAMYWYRQDPGQGLRLIYYSQIVNDFQKGDIAEGYSVSREKKESFPLTVTSAQKNPTAFYLCASSKRRTEVSNQPQHFGDGTRLSIL.

The chain joins TRBV5-1 to TRBJ2-3, with 13 bases identical to TRBD2. In germline, CDR1 is SGHRS, CDR2 YFSETQ. The length of the CDR3 is 16 residues. J lost 1 base, V lost 4 bases, and 3 bases had no gene match. CDR3 protein: CASSRGLAGGTDTQYF. In DNA, the CDR3 is TGCGCCAGCAGCCGCGGACTAGCGGGGGGCACAGATACGCAGTATTTT.

V and J are TRBV10-3 and TRBJ1-2; TRBD1 agrees at 7 bases. Per germline, CDR1 ENHRY and CDR2 SYGVKD. This CDR3 spans 13 amino acids. Germline trimming cut 4 bases from V and 4 bases from J; bases unmatched to any gene: 3. In DNA form, the CDR3 reads TGTGCCATCAGTGGCAGGGGGGCCTATGGCTACACCTTC. This encodes CAISGRGAYGYTF.

The rearrangement uses TRBV5-4 and TRBJ1-3; tentatively, D is TRBD1 (6 bases). The germline gives CDR1 SGHNT, CDR2 YYREEE (reference sequence). This CDR3 has 14 amino acids. The V end lost 2 bases, the J end lost 1 base, and 7 bases lay between the germline ends. CDR3 sequence (DNA): TGTGCCAGCAGCTTAGGACAGTCTGGAAACACCATATATTTT. Translating gives CASSLGQSGNTIYF.

The genes are TRBV30 and TRBJ1-1, with D perhaps TRBD1 (5 bases). The CDR3 runs to 13 residues. V lost 5 bases, J lost 1 base, and 11 bases lay in between. Germline-derived CDR1 and CDR2 are GTSNPN and SVGIG (reference sequence). CDR3 amino acids: CAWEGRGNTEAFF. In nucleotides, the CDR3 is TGTGCCTGGGAGGGGAGGGGGAACACTGAAGCTTTCTTT.

This clone turned up a few times. The chain joins TRBV5-6 to TRBJ1-5; D might be TRBD1 (5 bases). Germline V lookup: CDR1 SGHDT, CDR2 YYEEEE. The CDR3 has 15 amino acids. Trimming pared 2 bases from V and 0 bases from J, leaving 9 bases between. The CDR3, as DNA: TGTGCCAGCAGCTTCCAGGGTTATAGCAATCAGCCCCAGCATTTT. Translating gives CASSFQGYSNQPQHF.

The CDR3 nucleotides are TGTGCCAGCAGCTTGGGTGGGACTAGCGACTACTACGAGCAGTACGTC. Encoded protein: CASSLGGTSDYYEQYV. The genes are TRBV5-6 and TRBJ2-7; 10 bases are shared with TRBD2. J gave up 3 bases and V 0 bases, and 6 bases lay outside the gene matches. Germline V gene sequence: CDR1 SGHDT, CDR2 YYEEEE. This CDR3 has 16 residues.

This chain connects TRBV6-5 to TRBJ2-5, with 12 nucleotides matching TRBD2. With 7 bases clipped from V and 5 bases from J, the junction kept 8 bases outside the gene matches. This CDR3 contains 15 residues. Germline V gene sequence: CDR1 MNHEY, CDR2 SVGAGI. CDR3 loop: CASILRTSGNETQYF. Written as DNA, the CDR3 is TGTGCCAGCATCCTTAGGACTAGCGGGAACGAGACCCAGTACTTC.

The chain uses TRBV6-2 or TRBV6-3 and TRBJ2-3, with 9 bases matching TRBD2. Germline values: CDR1 MNHEY, CDR2 SVGEGT. This CDR3 has 17 amino acids. V trimming: 5 bases; J trimming: 4 bases; junction bases outside the gene matches: 13. The CDR3 region has the DNA TGTGCCAGCAGTCCCGTGGTAGCGGGAGTTCGGGCAGATACGCAGTATTTT. This codes for CASSPVVAGVRADTQYF.

This clone occurred once. The rearrangement uses TRBV5-3 and TRBJ2-5; 8 bases are shared with TRBD1. TRBV5-3 is recorded as an ORF, its role being uncertain. Trimming removed 10 bases from V and 5 bases from J; junction bases left unmatched: 16. The CDR3 is 15 amino acids. This chain's CDR3 is CALQRGRHRGETQYF. DNA of the CDR3: TGTGCCCTACAGAGGGGCAGGCACAGGGGGGAGACCCAGTACTTC.

This chain links TRBV9 with TRBJ2-1; TRBD2 aligns across 8 bases. The CDR3 has 18 residues. Germline V CDR1 and CDR2: SGDLS, YYNGEE. Trimming took 0 bases from V and 5 from J; bases not matched to a gene: 13. CDR3 DNA sequence: TGTGCCAGCAGCGTAGCGGGGTCTAGCGGGCTCCAGCACAATGAGCAGTTCTTC. The encoded protein is CASSVAGSSGLQHNEQFF.

The V gene is TRBV2, the J gene TRBJ2-7; maybe TRBD2 (6 bases). V was cut by 4 bases and J by 0 bases, with 13 bases left in between. Looked up from germline, CDR1 is SNHLY and CDR2 is FYNNEI. The CDR3 runs 15 residues. CDR3 residues: CASSGGTESSYEQYV. CDR3 coding DNA: TGTGCCAGCAGTGGCGGGACTGAGAGCTCCTACGAGCAGTACGTC.